These 15 T cell receptor beta chains share one sample of origin, sequenced in a study. TCRdb re-derived calls from the 5' RACE reads in MiXCR, one entry per CDR3 protein. The table records around 33,000 distinct CDR3 sequences, roughly a quarter of them present only once. Input material: memory CD4+ T cells sorted from blood. Described subset: memory CD4+ T cells, CD4+CD45RO+CD25-. All receptors come from a female donor with breast cancer.

The chain employs TRBV27 and TRBJ1-5; D not certain. Germline lookup yields CDR1 MNHEY and CDR2 SMNVEV (reference sequence). Trimming shortened V by 2 bases and J by 2 bases, and 7 bases separated the two germline ends. This CDR3 is 14 amino acids long. The CDR3 sequence: CASSLGGGNQPQHF. The CDR3 nucleotides read TGTGCCAGCAGTTTAGGAGGAGGCAATCAGCCCCAGCATTTT.

This chain connects TRBV29-1 to TRBJ2-1; D is ambiguous. V was shortened by 5 bases and J by 7 bases, with 9 bases between the two germline ends. Germline V gives CDR1 SQVTM, CDR2 ANQGSEA. The CDR3 is 11 amino acids. CDR3 nucleotides: TGCAGCGTTTCCCTCCGTAATGAGCAGTTCTTC. Translating it yields CSVSLRNEQFF.

This chain uses TRBV27 with TRBJ1-1; TRBD1 aligns across 7 bases. Looked up from germline, CDR1 is MNHEY and CDR2 is SMNVEV (reference sequence). Trimming cost V 5 bases and J 8 bases; bases outside gene matches: 5. The CDR3 is made up of 12 amino acids. This chain's CDR3 is CASSLQGSEAFF. The CDR3 DNA follows: TGTGCCAGCAGTCTACAGGGGAGCGAAGCTTTCTTT.

This clonotype was detected only a few times. The chain combines TRBV4-2 with TRBJ2-7; D uncertain. Trimming removed 4 bases from V and 0 bases from J, with 13 bases in between. Germline values: CDR1 LGHNA, CDR2 YNFKEQ. CDR3 size: 15 residues. CDR3 DNA: TGTGCCAGCAGCCGAGAGGACGTCAGCTCCTACGAGCAGTACTTC. Protein sequence: CASSREDVSSYEQYF.

This clonotype turned up a few times. The rearrangement links TRBV5-1 to TRBJ2-7; TRBD1 agrees at 9 bases. Germline values: CDR1 SGHRS, CDR2 YFSETQ. After removal of 4 bases from V and 2 bases from J, the junction contained 7 bases not matched to a gene. This CDR3 comprises 15 residues. CDR3 in DNA: TGCGCCAGCAGCGTAGGACAGGGGCGCACCTACGAGCAGTACTTC. Translation: CASSVGQGRTYEQYF.

This clonotype was observed many times. The V and J genes are TRBV4-2 and TRBJ1-1; D not resolved. Germline V gives CDR1 LGHNA, CDR2 YNFKEQ. The CDR3 extends over 14 amino acids. The V gene lost 4 bases and the J gene lost 4 bases, with 13 bases spanning the gap. CDR3 nucleotides: TGTGCCAGCAGCCTTAAATGGGGTGGCACTGAAGCTTTCTTT. Translating gives CASSLKWGGTEAFF.

The gene calls are TRBV27 and TRBJ2-5; 8 positions match TRBD1. Looked up from germline, CDR1 is MNHEY and CDR2 is SMNVEV (reference sequence). This CDR3 contains 16 residues. Unmatched junction bases numbered 13, after V lost 5 bases and J lost 5 bases. The CDR3 sequence is CASSRVRAGGAETQYF. CDR3 DNA sequence: TGTGCCAGCAGTCGCGTTAGGGCAGGGGGCGCGGAGACCCAGTACTTC.

This clonotype was seen at least ten times. The chain carries TRBV4-1 and TRBJ1-1; possible D gene TRBD1, 5 bases. This CDR3 comprises 13 residues. Trimming shortened V by 4 bases and J by 1 base, and 7 bases separated the two germline ends. The germline CDR1 and CDR2 sequences are MGHRA and YSYEKL. The CDR3, as DNA: TGCGCCAGCAGCCTACAGGAGAACACTGAAGCTTTCTTT. Translated: CASSLQENTEAFF.

The rearrangement uses TRBV20-1 and TRBJ2-3; D possibly corresponds to TRBD1 (6 bases). This CDR3 region has 15 residues. Trimming pared 3 bases from V and 0 bases from J, leaving 13 bases between. Germline V gene data show CDR1 as DFQATT and CDR2 as SNEGSKA (reference sequence). CDR3 DNA: TGCAGTGCTAGCGTAGGGGACATCAGCACAGATACGCAGTATTTT. This gives the protein CSASVGDISTDTQYF.

This clonotype has a handful of counts. The V gene is TRBV7-3, the J gene TRBJ2-1, with a tentative D call TRBD2 (6 bases). V gave up 2 bases and J gave up 0 bases, with 8 bases separating them. From germline, CDR1 is SGHTA and CDR2 FQGTGA. The CDR3 runs 15 residues. Written as DNA, the CDR3 is TGTGCCAGCAGCTTAGTCGGGAGCTCCTACAATGAGCAGTTCTTC. This encodes CASSLVGSSYNEQFF.

Of note for this clonotype: Being one base from a much bigger clone, this may be a read error. V gene TRBV4-2 combines with J gene TRBJ2-5; D is possibly TRBD1 or TRBD2 (5 bases each). Germline V gene sequence: CDR1 LGHNA, CDR2 YNFKEQ. This CDR3 is 15 amino acids long. The CDR3 loop reads CASSQLSLVGETRYF. The CDR3 DNA reads TGTGCCAGCAGCCAACTGTCTCTGGTGGGGGAGACCCGGTACTTC.

This clonotype has a handful of counts. The J gene is TRBJ2-2, the V gene TRBV27; TRBD2 is a possible D gene (7 bases). The V and J ends lost 7 bases and 5 bases respectively, with 14 bases between them. The V gene's germline CDR1 is MNHEY and CDR2 SMNVEV (reference sequence). The CDR3 has 14 amino acids. CDR3 coding DNA: TGTGCCAGCATGGGGGGGCAGGCGACCGGGGAGCTGTTTTTT. Amino acids: CASMGGQATGELFF.

V gene TRBV27 combines with J gene TRBJ2-4; no clear D. This CDR3 has 14 amino acids. Germline V gene lookup returns CDR1 MNHEY and CDR2 SMNVEV (reference sequence). V lost 3 bases to trimming and J lost 3 bases, with 9 bases between them. The DNA for the CDR3 is TGTGCCAGCAGTTTCGGCAGAGGCAAAAACATTCAGTACTTC. Translated: CASSFGRGKNIQYF.

This clonotype was recorded a few times. The chain uses TRBV7-9 and TRBJ2-2; D gene ambiguous. V was shortened by 5 bases and J by 0 bases, with 13 bases between the two germline ends. Germline-derived CDR1 and CDR2 are SEHNR and FQNEAQ (reference sequence). The CDR3 is made up of 16 amino acids. This CDR3 is CASSPIMAANTGELFF. DNA of the CDR3: TGTGCCAGCAGCCCTATTATGGCGGCGAACACCGGGGAGCTGTTTTTT. Looking up the rest from reference TRBV7-9 and TRBJ2-2 gives the full variable domain: DTGVSQNPRHKITKRGQNVTFRCDPISEHNRLYWYRQTLGQGPEFLTYFQNEAQLEKSRLLSDRFSAERPKGSFSTLEIQRTEQGDSAMYLCASSPIMAANTGELFFGEGSRLTVL.

This clonotype is labeled as medium-sized (0.01 to 0.1%). The rearrangement uses TRBV20-1 and TRBJ2-7; a weak D match, TRBD1 (6 bases). CDR3 length: 14 residues. V lost 0 bases, J lost 5 bases, and 14 bases lay in between. The germline V gene has CDR1 DFQATT and CDR2 SNEGSKA (reference sequence). The DNA for the CDR3 is TGCAGTGCTAGAGAATCACAGGGTTACGACGAGCAGTACTTC. Its translation is CSARESQGYDEQYF.